The 27 T cell receptor beta chains listed next were all sequenced from one sample in a study of CD8+CD57+ T cells in acquired aplastic anemia. Selection for sequencing was limited to patients who had shown CD8+CD57+ cell expansion by flow cytometry. TCR beta VDJ and CDR3 were profiled, and genomic DNA was the template. TCRdb reprocessed the reads via MiXCR and lists one record per CDR3 protein. The sample holds around 430,000 distinct CDR3 sequences, about a third seen once. Sequenced: sorted CD4+, CD8+, or CD8+CD57+ T cells (not recorded which) from PBMCs. These receptors were taken from a human donor with aplastic anemia.

This chain uses TRBV12-3 or TRBV12-4 with TRBJ2-3; 12 nucleotides align to TRBD2. The CDR3 loop spans 16 amino acids. V dropped 5 bases and J dropped 4; count of bases not matched to a gene: 7. CDR3 DNA sequence: TGTGCCAGCAGTGTCCGGACTAGCGGGAACCCAGATACGCAGTATTTT. This codes for CASSVRTSGNPDTQYF.

The chain uses TRBV7-3 and TRBJ2-7; 11 nucleotides line up with TRBD1. CDR1 SGHTA and CDR2 FQGTGA come from the germline V gene. V was pared by 5 bases and J by 3 bases, with 9 bases of the junction left unmatched. The CDR3 is made up of 16 amino acids. As DNA, the CDR3 is TGTGCCAGCAGCCCGACGGGACAGGGGGAGGTCTACGAGCAGTACTTC. This encodes CASSPTGQGEVYEQYF.

The chain carries TRBV2 and TRBJ1-5, with 7 bases aligning to TRBD1. CDR3 length: 16 residues. Germline CDR1 is SNHLY and CDR2 is FYNNEI. With 8 bases clipped from V and 9 bases from J, the junction kept 19 bases outside the gene matches. In nucleotides, the CDR3 is TGTGCCAGCGCGGGAAGACTGGGACAGCCGTTGTGGCCCCAGCATTTT. As protein: CASAGRLGQPLWPQHF.

This clonotype has more than one count but fewer than ten. A much larger clone differs from this one at a single base, so this may be a read error. The genes are TRBV2 and TRBJ1-3; D might be TRBD1 (6 bases). CDR1 is SNHLY and CDR2 is FYNNEI in the germline V gene. CDR3 length: 13 residues. The CDR3 region is CASRDRAGNTIHF. CDR3 sequence (DNA): TGTGCCAGCAGGGACAGAGCTGGAAACACCATACATTTT.

The chain uses TRBV10-3 and TRBJ2-7, with no clear D. Germline CDR1 ENHRY, CDR2 SYGVKD. The CDR3 spans 11 residues. V was cut by 7 bases and J by 5 bases, with 9 bases left in between. CDR3 sequence: CAIKGMNEQYF. The CDR3 nucleotides read TGTGCCATCAAGGGTATGAACGAGCAGTACTTC.

This clonotype was seen many times. The chain carries TRBV2 and TRBJ2-1; TRBD1 might be the D (6 bases). The length of the CDR3 is 12 residues. V lost 3 bases and J lost 10, with 10 bases in between. Germline values: CDR1 SNHLY, CDR2 FYNNEI. The CDR3 spells CASSEGALEQFF. Here the CDR3 DNA reads TGTGCCAGCAGTGAGGGGGCGTTAGAGCAGTTCTTC.

The V gene is TRBV12-3 or TRBV12-4, the J gene TRBJ1-3, with 9 positions matching TRBD1. The CDR3 runs 15 residues. The ends lost 6 bases at V and 1 base at J; junction bases unmatched: 4. The CDR3 sequence is CASSAGTGSGNTIYF. In nucleotides, the CDR3 is TGTGCCAGCAGCGCCGGGACAGGGTCTGGAAACACCATATATTTT.

In this sample, this clonotype turned up many times. The chain employs TRBV12-3 or TRBV12-4 and TRBJ2-5, with D unclear. Between the trimmed V and J ends, which lost 5 bases and 5 bases, there was a span of 9 bases. The CDR3 extends over 12 amino acids. Here the CDR3 reads CASSTGYETQYF. The CDR3 region has the DNA TGTGCCAGCAGTACCGGTTACGAGACCCAGTACTTC.

The sample holds many counts of this clonotype. The chain has TRBV7-2 and TRBJ1-6; 7 positions match TRBD1. The germline CDR1 and CDR2 sequences are SGHTA and FQGNSA. Unmatched junction bases numbered 9, after V lost 5 bases and J lost 8 bases. CDR3 length equals 15 residues. The CDR3 DNA reads as TGTGCCAGCAGCAAACGGGACAGTAATTATTCACCCCTCCACTTT. Protein product: CASSKRDSNYSPLHF.

Worth noting for this clonotype: Mismatch with germline at one junction end may stem from a read error. The J gene is TRBJ1-1, the V gene TRBV5-1; 7 nucleotides align to TRBD1. The V gene's germline CDR1 is SGHRS and CDR2 YFSETQ. The CDR3 spans 14 residues. The CDR3 reads CASSSRQGGTETFF. CDR3 in DNA: TGCGCCAGCAGCTCCCGACAGGGCGGGACTGAAACTTTCTTT.

This clonotype was detected ten times or more. J is TRBJ1-1 and V is TRBV29-1; D ambiguous. The germline gives CDR1 SQVTM, CDR2 ANQGSEA. The CDR3 sequence is 12 residues long. V lost 6 bases and J lost 4, with 12 bases in between. The CDR3 sequence: CSVSPTGTEAFF. The CDR3 nucleotides read TGCAGCGTCTCGCCCACGGGCACTGAAGCTTTCTTT.

This clonotype was detected only once. The junction departs from germline at one end; a sequencing error may be responsible. The chain couples TRBV10-1 to TRBJ2-7; 7 nucleotides agree with TRBD2. From germline, CDR1 is WNHNN and CDR2 SYGVQD (reference sequence). CDR3 length: 16 amino acids. CDR3 sequence (DNA): TGTGCCTGGAGCCGGGAGGATTCGCGATTTGTCTACGAGCAGTACTTC. It encodes CAWSREDSRFVYEQYF.

The V call is TRBV11-2, the J call TRBJ2-7, with 9 bases identical to TRBD2. Trimming removed 1 base from V and 2 bases from J; junction bases left unmatched: 9. This CDR3 comprises 17 residues. CDR1 is SGHAT, CDR2 FQNNGV, per germline. This CDR3 reads CASSLVRLAGRPYEQYF. Written as DNA, the CDR3 is TGTGCCAGCAGCTTAGTCCGTCTAGCGGGGCGACCCTACGAGCAGTACTTC.

There are many counts of this clonotype. J is TRBJ1-4 and V is TRBV25-1; no clear D gene. This CDR3 region has 14 residues. V dropped 1 base and J dropped 10 bases, with 13 bases sitting between them. CDR1 is MGHDK, CDR2 SYGVNS, per germline. The CDR3 region is CASSEFGLAGKLFF. The CDR3 nucleotides are TGTGCCAGCAGTGAATTTGGACTTGCGGGAAAACTGTTTTTT.

A few counts support this clonotype. V gene TRBV12-3 or TRBV12-4 combines with J gene TRBJ1-1; D gene uncertain. The CDR3 sequence is 14 residues long. Trimming shortened V by 6 bases and J by 1 base, and 12 bases separated the two germline ends. CDR3 sequence: CASRRSGPNTEAFF. CDR3 nucleotides: TGTGCCAGCAGGCGAAGTGGTCCGAACACTGAAGCTTTCTTT.

This rearrangement joins TRBV7-9 to TRBJ2-1, with D uncertain. Germline V CDR1 and CDR2: SEHNR, FQNEAQ (reference sequence). The length of the CDR3 is 12 residues. V lost 1 base, J lost 7 bases, and 5 bases lay in between. CDR3 sequence reads: CASSLGQNEQFF. The CDR3 DNA reads TGTGCCAGCAGCTTAGGGCAGAATGAGCAGTTCTTC.

The chain has TRBV25-1 and TRBJ1-6; possible D gene TRBD1, 6 bases. The CDR3 contains 14 residues. Trimming took 6 bases from V and 9 from J, leaving 15 bases between them. Germline V gene sequence: CDR1 MGHDK, CDR2 SYGVNS. The CDR3 region is CASSIGGHSSPLHF. The CDR3 DNA follows: TGTGCCAGCAGCATCGGGGGCCATTCTTCACCCCTCCACTTT.

This chain connects TRBV6-1 to TRBJ1-6; the D gene is possibly TRBD1 (5 bases). Germline V gives CDR1 MNHNS, CDR2 SASEGT. The CDR3 contains 14 residues. V was clipped by 7 bases and J by 7 bases, with 14 bases between them. The CDR3, as DNA: TGTGCCAGCATACCTGGGACTGAAAATTCACCCCTCCACTTT. Translated, it gives CASIPGTENSPLHF.

About this clonotype itself: A much larger clone lies one base from this, so it may be a read error. V is TRBV15 and J is TRBJ2-2; possibly TRBD1 for D (6 bases). Looked up from germline, CDR1 is LNHNV and CDR2 is YYDKDF (reference sequence). The CDR3 is 14 amino acids. Trimming removed 6 bases from V and 13 bases from J, with 21 bases in between. The CDR3, as DNA: TGTGCCACCAGGGCCCGGGACACCGATGCGGGGCTGTTTTTT. Translation gives CATRARDTDAGLFF.

This clonotype showed up many times. This chain connects TRBV9 to TRBJ1-2; unclear D gene. The germline CDR1 and CDR2 sequences are SGDLS and YYNGEE. The CDR3 extends over 12 amino acids. V shed 4 bases and J shed 6 bases, with 10 bases lying between them. CDR3: CASSPHFDGYTF. CDR3 DNA sequence: TGTGCCAGCAGCCCCCACTTCGATGGCTACACCTTC.

This clonotype was seen ten or more times. The chain couples TRBV5-1 to TRBJ2-7, with TRBD1 matching 7 bases. Unmatched junction bases numbered 8, after V lost 3 bases and J lost 2 bases. The CDR3 runs 15 residues. Germline V gene sequence: CDR1 SGHRS, CDR2 YFSETQ. The CDR3 reads CASSSTGNKAYEQYF. The CDR3 coding sequence is TGCGCCAGCAGCTCGACAGGGAACAAGGCCTACGAGCAGTACTTC.

This clonotype was seen more than once but under ten times. The chain employs TRBV19 and TRBJ1-4; D is perhaps TRBD1 (6 bases). The CDR3 contains 14 residues. Looked up from germline, CDR1 is LNHDA and CDR2 is SQIVND (reference sequence). V gave up 10 bases and J gave up 7 bases, with 19 bases separating them. The CDR3 is CATAPPGASEKLFF. The CDR3 DNA is TGTGCCACTGCCCCCCCGGGGGCTAGTGAAAAACTGTTTTTT.

The V gene is TRBV11-2, the J gene TRBJ1-1; D not resolved. Germline-derived CDR1 and CDR2 are SGHAT and FQNNGV. The CDR3 totals 17 residues. The V end lost 1 base, the J end lost 0 bases, and 15 bases lay between the germline ends. The CDR3 DNA sequence: TGTGCCAGCAGCTTAGTCGGGCCGGCGCGAGTGAACACTGAAGCTTTCTTT. Residues: CASSLVGPARVNTEAFF.

This clonotype was seen repeatedly, ten times or more. The chain is built from TRBV20-1 and TRBJ2-3, with D unclear. Trimming stripped 1 base from V and 0 bases from J, with 8 bases between. The CDR3 spans 14 residues. Germline V gives CDR1 DFQATT, CDR2 SNEGSKA (reference sequence). The CDR3 sequence is CSARVSLSTDTQYF. CDR3 bases: TGCAGTGCTAGAGTTAGCCTGAGCACAGATACGCAGTATTTT.

This clonotype occurred a few times. The rearrangement links TRBV5-1 to TRBJ2-1; tentatively, D is TRBD2 (5 bases). Germline values: CDR1 SGHRS, CDR2 YFSETQ. The ends were cut back, 0 bases at V and 5 bases at J, with 9 bases in the middle. The CDR3 is 14 residues long. The CDR3 DNA follows: TGCGCCAGCAGCTTGGAGCGGAGCAACAATGAGCAGTTCTTC. Protein: CASSLERSNNEQFF.

This clonotype occurred many times. This chain connects TRBV7-2 to TRBJ1-1, with D possibly being TRBD1 (5 bases). V was shortened by 1 base and J by 11 bases, with 14 bases between the two germline ends. Germline CDR1 SGHTA, CDR2 FQGNSA. The CDR3 covers 13 residues. CDR3 coding DNA: TGTGCCAGCAGCTTAGTCAGGGACTCCACGGCTTTCTTT. It codes for CASSLVRDSTAFF.

This clonotype has just a few counts. One end of the junction varies from germline; a read error may be responsible. The genes are TRBV24-1 and TRBJ2-7; possibly TRBD1 for D (5 bases). This CDR3 spans 14 amino acids. The germline V gene has CDR1 KGHDR and CDR2 SFDVKD. CDR3 in DNA: TGTGCCAGCAGTAAGCAACAGGTAGCCTACGAGCAGTACTTC. This encodes CASSKQQVAYEQYF.